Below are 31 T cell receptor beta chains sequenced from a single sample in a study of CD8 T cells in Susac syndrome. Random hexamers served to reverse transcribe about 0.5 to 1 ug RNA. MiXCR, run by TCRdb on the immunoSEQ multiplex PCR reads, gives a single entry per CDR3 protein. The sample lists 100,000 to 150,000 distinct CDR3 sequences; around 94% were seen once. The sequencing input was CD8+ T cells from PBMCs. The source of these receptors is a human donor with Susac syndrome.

The CDR3 sequence is CSARSRVWGVSYEQYF. Written as DNA, the CDR3 is TGCAGTGCTAGGTCTCGCGTTTGGGGCGTTTCCTACGAGCAGTACTTC. V gene TRBV20-1 combines with J gene TRBJ2-7; D perhaps matches TRBD1 (5 bases). This CDR3 comprises 16 residues. The germline V gene has CDR1 DFQATT and CDR2 SNEGSKA (reference sequence). Trimming removed 3 bases from V and 1 base from J, with 19 bases in between.

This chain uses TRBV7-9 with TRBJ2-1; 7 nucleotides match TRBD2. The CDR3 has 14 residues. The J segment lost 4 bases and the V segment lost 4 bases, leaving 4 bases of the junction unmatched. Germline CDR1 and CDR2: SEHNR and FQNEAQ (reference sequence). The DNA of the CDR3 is TGTGCCAGCAGCTGGGCTAGCGGTTACAATGAGCAGTTCTTC. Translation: CASSWASGYNEQFF.

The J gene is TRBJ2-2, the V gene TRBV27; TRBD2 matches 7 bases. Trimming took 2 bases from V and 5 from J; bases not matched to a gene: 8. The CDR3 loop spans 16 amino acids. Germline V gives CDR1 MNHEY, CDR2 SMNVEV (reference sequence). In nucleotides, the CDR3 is TGTGCCAGCAGTTTACAGTCCAGGGAGGGGACCGGGGAGCTGTTTTTT. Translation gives CASSLQSREGTGELFF.

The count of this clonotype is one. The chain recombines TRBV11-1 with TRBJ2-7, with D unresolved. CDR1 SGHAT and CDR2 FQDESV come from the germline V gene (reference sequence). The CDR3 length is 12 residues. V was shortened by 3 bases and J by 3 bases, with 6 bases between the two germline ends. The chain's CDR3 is CASSFPNYEQYF. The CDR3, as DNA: TGTGCCAGCAGCTTCCCGAACTACGAGCAGTACTTC. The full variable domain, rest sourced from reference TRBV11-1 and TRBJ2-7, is EAEVAQSPRYKITEKSQAVAFWCDPISGHATLYWYRQILGQGPELLVQFQDESVVDDSQLPKDRFSAERLKGVDSTLKIQPAELGDSAMYLCASSFPNYEQYFGPGTRLTVT.

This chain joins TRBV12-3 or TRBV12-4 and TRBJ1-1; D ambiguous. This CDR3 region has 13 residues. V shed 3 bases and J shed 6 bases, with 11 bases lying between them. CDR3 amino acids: CASSFPGMPEAFF. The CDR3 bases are TGTGCCAGCAGTTTCCCGGGTATGCCTGAAGCTTTCTTT.

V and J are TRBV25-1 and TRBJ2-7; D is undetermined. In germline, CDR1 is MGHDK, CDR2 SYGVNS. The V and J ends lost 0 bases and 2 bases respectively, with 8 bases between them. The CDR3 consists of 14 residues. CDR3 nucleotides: TGTGCCAGCAGTGAATATGGCGGAACCTACGAGCAGTACTTC. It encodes CASSEYGGTYEQYF.

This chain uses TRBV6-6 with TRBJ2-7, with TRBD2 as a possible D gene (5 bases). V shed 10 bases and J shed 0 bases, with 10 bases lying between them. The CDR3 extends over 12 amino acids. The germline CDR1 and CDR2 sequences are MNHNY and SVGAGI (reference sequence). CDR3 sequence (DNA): TGTGCCACCGGGGTAAGCTCCTACGAGCAGTACTTC. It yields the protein CATGVSSYEQYF.

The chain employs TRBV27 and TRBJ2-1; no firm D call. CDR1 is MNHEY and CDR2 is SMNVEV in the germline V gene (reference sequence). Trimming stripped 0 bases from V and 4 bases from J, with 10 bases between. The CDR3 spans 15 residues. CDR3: CASSLSILDYNEQFF. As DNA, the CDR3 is TGTGCCAGCAGTTTATCGATTCTAGATTACAATGAGCAGTTCTTC.

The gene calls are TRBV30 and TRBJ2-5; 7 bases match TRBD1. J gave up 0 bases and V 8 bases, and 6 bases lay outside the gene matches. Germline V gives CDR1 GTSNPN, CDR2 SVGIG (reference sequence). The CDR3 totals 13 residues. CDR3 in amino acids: CARQGEYQETQYF. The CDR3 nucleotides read TGTGCCCGGCAGGGGGAGTACCAAGAGACCCAGTACTTC.

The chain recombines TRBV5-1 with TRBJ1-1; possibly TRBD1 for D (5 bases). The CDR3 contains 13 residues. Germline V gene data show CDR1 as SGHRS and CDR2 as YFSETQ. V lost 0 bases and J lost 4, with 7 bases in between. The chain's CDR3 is CASSLEGSTEAFF. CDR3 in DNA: TGCGCCAGCAGCTTGGAGGGGAGCACTGAAGCTTTCTTT.

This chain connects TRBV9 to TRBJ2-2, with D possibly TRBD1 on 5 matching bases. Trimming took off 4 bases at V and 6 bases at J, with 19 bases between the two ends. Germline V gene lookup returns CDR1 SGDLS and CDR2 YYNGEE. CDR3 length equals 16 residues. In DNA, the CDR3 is TGTGCCAGCAGCCAAGTTAGGCAGGGTATAGCCGGGGAGCTGTTTTTT. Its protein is CASSQVRQGIAGELFF.

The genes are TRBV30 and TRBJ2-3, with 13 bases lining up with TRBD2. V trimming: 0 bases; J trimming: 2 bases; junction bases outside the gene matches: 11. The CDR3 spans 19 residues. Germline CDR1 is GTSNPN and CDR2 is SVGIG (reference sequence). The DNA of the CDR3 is TGTGCCTGGAGTGTCTTGGCGGTGACTAGCGGGAGGCTCACAGATACGCAGTATTTT. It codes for CAWSVLAVTSGRLTDTQYF.

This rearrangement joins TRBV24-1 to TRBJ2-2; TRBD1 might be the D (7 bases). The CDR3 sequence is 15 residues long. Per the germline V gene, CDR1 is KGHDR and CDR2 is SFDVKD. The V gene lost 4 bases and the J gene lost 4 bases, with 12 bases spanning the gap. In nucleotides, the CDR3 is TGTGCCACCAGTGACTCCCAGGGGGGCACCGGGGAGCTGTTTTTT. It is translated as CATSDSQGGTGELFF.

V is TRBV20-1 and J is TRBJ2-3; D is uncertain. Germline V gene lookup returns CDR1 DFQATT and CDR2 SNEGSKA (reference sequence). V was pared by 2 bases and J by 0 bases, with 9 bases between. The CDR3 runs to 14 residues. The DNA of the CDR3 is TGCAGTGCTAGATCGTACCTGAGCACAGATACGCAGTATTTT. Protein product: CSARSYLSTDTQYF.

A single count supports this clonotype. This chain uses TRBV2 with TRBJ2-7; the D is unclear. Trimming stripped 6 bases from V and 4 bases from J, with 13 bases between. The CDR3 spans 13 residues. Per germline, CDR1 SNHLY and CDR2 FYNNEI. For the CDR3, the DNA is TGTGCCAGCAGGGGTGGACGGTCTTACGAGCAGTACTTC. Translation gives CASRGGRSYEQYF.

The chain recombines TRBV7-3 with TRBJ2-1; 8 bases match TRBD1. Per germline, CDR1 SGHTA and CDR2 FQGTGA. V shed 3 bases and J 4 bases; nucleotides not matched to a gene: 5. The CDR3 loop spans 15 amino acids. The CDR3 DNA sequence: TGTGCCAGCAGCTTTCGACAGGGGCCTTACAATGAGCAGTTCTTC. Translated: CASSFRQGPYNEQFF.

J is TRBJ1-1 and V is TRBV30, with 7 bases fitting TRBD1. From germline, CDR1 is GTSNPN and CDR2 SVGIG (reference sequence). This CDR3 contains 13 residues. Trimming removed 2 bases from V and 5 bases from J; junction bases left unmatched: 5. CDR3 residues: CAWSLQGGTEAFF. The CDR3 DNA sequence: TGTGCCTGGAGTCTTCAGGGGGGGACTGAAGCTTTCTTT.

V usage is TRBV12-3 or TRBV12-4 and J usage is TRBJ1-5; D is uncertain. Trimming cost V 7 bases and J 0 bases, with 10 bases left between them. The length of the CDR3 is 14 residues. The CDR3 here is CASTPGDSNQPQHF. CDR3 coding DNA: TGTGCCAGCACCCCGGGAGATAGCAATCAGCCCCAGCATTTT.

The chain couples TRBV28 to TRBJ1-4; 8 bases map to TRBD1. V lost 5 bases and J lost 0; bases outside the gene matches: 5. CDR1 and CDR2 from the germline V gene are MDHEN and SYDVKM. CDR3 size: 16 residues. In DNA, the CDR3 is TGTGCCAGCAGTCCGACAGGGGAAGCAACTAATGAAAAACTGTTTTTT. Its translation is CASSPTGEATNEKLFF.

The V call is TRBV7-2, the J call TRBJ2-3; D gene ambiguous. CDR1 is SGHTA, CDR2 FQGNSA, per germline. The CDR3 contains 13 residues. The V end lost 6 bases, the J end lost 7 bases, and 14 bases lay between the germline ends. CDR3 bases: TGTGCCAGCAGTCTAGTGGGCCGGAATACGCAGTATTTT. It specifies CASSLVGRNTQYF.

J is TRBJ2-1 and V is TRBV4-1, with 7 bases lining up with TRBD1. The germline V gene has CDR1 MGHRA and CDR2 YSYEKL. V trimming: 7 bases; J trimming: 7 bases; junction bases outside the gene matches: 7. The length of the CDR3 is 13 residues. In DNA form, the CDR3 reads TGCGCCAGCACTAAGGGGGCAGGGAATGAGCAGTTCTTC. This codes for CASTKGAGNEQFF.

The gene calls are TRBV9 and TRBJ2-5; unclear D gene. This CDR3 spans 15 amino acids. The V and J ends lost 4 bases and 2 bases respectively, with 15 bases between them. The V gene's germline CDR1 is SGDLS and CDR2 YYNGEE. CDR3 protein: CASSQTSATQETQYF. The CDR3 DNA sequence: TGTGCCAGCAGCCAGACATCGGCGACACAAGAGACCCAGTACTTC.

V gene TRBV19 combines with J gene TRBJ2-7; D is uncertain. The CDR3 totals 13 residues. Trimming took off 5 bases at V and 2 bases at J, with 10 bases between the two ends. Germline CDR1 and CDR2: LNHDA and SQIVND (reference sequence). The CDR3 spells CASSYQIAYEQYF. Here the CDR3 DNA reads TGTGCCAGTAGTTACCAGATTGCCTACGAGCAGTACTTC. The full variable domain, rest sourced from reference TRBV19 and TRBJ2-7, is DGGITQSPKYLFRKEGQNVTLSCEQNLNHDAMYWYRQDPGQGLRLIYYSQIVNDFQKGDIAEGYSVSREKKESFPLTVTSAQKNPTAFYLCASSYQIAYEQYFGPGTRLTVT.

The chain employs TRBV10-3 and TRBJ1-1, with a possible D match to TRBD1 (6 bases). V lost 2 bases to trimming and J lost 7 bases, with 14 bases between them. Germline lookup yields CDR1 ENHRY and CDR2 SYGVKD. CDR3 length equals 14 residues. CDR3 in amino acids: CAISEPGQGSEAFF. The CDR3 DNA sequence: TGTGCCATCAGTGAGCCGGGGCAGGGGAGTGAAGCTTTCTTT.

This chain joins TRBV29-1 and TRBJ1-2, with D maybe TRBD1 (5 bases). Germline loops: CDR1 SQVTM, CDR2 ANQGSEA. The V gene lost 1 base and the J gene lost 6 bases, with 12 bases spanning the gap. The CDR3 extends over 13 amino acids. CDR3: CSVEVGDFNGYTF. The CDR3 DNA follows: TGCAGCGTTGAAGTGGGGGATTTCAATGGCTACACCTTC. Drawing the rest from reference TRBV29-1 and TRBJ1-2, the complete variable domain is SAVISQKPSRDICQRGTSLTIQCQVDSQVTMMFWYRQQPGQSLTLIATANQGSEATYESGFVIDKFPISRPNLTFSTLTVSNMSPEDSSIYLCSVEVGDFNGYTFGSGTRLTVV.

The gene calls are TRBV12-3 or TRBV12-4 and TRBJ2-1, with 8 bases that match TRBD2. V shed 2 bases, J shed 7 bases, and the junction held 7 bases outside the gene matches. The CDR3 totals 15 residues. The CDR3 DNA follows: TGTGCCAGCAGTTTACCCGGGAGGGCCTTTAATGAGCAGTTCTTC. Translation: CASSLPGRAFNEQFF.

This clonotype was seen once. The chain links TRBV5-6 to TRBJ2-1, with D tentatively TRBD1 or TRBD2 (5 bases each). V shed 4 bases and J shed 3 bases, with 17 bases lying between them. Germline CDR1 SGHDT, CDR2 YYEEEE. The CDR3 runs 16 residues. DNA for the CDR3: TGTGCCAGCAGCCCGATAACCGGGACGGACTACAATGAGCAGTTCTTC. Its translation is CASSPITGTDYNEQFF.

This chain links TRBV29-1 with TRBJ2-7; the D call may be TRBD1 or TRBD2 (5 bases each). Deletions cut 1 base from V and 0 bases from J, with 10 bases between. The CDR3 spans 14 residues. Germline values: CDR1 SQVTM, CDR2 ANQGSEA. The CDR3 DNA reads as TGCAGCGTTGAAGTAGGGACGGACTCCTACGAGCAGTACTTC. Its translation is CSVEVGTDSYEQYF.

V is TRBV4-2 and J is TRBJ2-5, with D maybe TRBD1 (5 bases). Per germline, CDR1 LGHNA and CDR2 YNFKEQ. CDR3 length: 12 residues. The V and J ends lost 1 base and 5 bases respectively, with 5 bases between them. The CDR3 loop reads CASSQAGETQYF. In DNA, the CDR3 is TGTGCCAGCAGCCAAGCAGGGGAGACCCAGTACTTC.

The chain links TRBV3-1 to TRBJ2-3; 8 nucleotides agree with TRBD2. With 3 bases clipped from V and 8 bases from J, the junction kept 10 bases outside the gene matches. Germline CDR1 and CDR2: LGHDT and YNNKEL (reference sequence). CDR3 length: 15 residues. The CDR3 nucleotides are TGTGCCAGCAGCCAGGGACTAGACGACCCGGGTACGCAGTATTTT. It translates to CASSQGLDDPGTQYF.

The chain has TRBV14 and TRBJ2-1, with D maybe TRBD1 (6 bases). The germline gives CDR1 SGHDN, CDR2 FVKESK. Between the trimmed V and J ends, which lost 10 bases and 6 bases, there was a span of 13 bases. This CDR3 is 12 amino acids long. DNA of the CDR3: TGTGCCACGTCGGTGGGGGCCAATGAGCAGTTCTTC. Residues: CATSVGANEQFF.